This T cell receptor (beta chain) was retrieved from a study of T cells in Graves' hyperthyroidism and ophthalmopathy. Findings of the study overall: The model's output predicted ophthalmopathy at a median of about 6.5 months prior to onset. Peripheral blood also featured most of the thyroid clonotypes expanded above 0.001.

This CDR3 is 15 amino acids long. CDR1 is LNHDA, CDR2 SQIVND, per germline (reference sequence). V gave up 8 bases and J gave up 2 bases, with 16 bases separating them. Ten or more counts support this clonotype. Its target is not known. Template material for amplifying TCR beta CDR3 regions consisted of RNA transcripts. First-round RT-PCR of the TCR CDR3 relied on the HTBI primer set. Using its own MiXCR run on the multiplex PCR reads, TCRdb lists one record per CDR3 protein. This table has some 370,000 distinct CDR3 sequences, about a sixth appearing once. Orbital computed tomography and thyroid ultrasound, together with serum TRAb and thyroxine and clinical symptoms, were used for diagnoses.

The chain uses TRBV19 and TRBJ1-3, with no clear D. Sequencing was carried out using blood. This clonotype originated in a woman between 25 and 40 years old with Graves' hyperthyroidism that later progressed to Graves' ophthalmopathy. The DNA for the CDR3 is TGTGCCAGTGGTTGGGCGTTGGCGGCTGGAAACACCATATATTTT. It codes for CASGWALAAGNTIYF.